The clone carrying this T cell receptor beta chain was recorded a few times. What it recognizes is unknown. V was cut by 7 bases and J by 5 bases, with 14 bases left in between. The CDR3 runs to 13 residues. This entry belongs to a study of CD8 T cells in ankylosing spondylitis. Study-wide points: A motif of several highly homologous TCR beta variants was seen as apparently characteristic of ankylosing spondylitis blood.

TCRdb called the 5' RACE reads again in MiXCR, with one record for every CDR3 protein. The sample has under 300,000 distinct CDR3 sequences, 8% to 9.5% seen once; the top ten hold nearly 7%. This TCR derives from a male donor with ankylosing spondylitis or in good health (not recorded which). This chain connects TRBV12-3 or TRBV12-4 to TRBJ2-5; D is unclear. Material: blood, either unsorted or a sorted T cell fraction (not recorded which). The CDR3 coding sequence is TGTGCCAGCACCCTAGTCCGGCGGGAGACCCAGTACTTC. Its translation: CASTLVRRETQYF.